This TCR beta chain was found in a study (dated by TCRdb to about 2016). Library preparation used RT-PCR. The data were produced on an Illumina MiSeq. Using fastp trimming at Q25 and MiXCR clonotype assembly, TCRdb reanalyzed the public sequencing data and kept in-frame beta chains. Merged by CDR3 protein, the rows form single entries marked with the most common genes and DNA. The sample includes approximately 720,000 distinct CDR3 sequences, with approximately 15% observed a single time. Of the sample, roughly 3.9% falls within the top ten clones. Trimmed from V: 11 bases; trimmed from J: 7 bases; junction bases lacking a gene match: 9. CDR1 SNHLY and CDR2 FYNNEI are derived from the germline V gene. Spanning cysteine to phenylalanine, the CDR3 consists of 12 amino acids. Only the CDR3 DNA stays, 36 bases, in frame from base 1. Concerning this clonotype: What this receptor recognizes is not known. The record has no base qualities; no much larger clone is one base away.

Recombination joined TRBV2 with TRBJ2-3; 7 bases in the middle match TRBD1. Sequencing was done on a sample of memory CD4+ T cells from blood. This TCR derives from a female donor in good health, serving as a healthy control. The CDR3 reads CASHDRDNTQYF. The bases are TGTGCCTCCCACGACAGGGACAATACGCAGTATTTT.